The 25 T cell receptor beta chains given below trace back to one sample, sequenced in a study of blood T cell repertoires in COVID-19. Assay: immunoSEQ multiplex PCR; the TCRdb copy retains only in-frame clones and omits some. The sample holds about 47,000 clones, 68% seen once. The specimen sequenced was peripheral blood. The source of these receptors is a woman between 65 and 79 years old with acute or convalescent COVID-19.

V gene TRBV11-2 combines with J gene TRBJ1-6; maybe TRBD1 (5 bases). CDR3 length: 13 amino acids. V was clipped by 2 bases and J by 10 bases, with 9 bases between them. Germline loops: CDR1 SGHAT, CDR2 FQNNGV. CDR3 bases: TGTGCCAGCAGCTTACAGGGAGGGTCACCCCTCCACTTT. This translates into CASSLQGGSPLHF.

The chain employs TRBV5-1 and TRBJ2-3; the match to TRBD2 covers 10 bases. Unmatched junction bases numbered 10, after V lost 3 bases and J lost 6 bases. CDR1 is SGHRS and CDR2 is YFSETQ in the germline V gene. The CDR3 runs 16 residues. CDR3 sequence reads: CASSSLAGGTMDTQYF. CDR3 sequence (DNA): TGCGCCAGCAGCTCCTTAGCGGGAGGTACTATGGATACGCAGTATTTT.

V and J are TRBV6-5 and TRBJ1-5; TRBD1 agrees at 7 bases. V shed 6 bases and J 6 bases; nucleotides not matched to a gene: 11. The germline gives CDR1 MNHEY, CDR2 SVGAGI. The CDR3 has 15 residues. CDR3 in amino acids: CASSRQGPIPQPQHF. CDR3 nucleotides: TGTGCCAGCAGCCGACAGGGCCCCATCCCTCAGCCCCAGCATTTT.

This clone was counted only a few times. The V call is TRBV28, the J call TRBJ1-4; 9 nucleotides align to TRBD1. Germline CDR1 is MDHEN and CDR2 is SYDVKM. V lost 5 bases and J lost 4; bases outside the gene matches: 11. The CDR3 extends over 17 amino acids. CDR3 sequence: CASSQPRQGGFNEKLFF. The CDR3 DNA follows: TGTGCCAGCAGTCAACCCCGACAGGGGGGTTTTAATGAAAAACTGTTTTTT.

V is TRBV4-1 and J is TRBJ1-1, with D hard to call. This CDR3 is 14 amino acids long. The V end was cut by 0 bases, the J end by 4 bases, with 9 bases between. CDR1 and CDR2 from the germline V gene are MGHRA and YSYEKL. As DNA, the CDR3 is TGCGCCAGCAGCCAAGATGTGAGAGCCACTGAAGCTTTCTTT. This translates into CASSQDVRATEAFF.

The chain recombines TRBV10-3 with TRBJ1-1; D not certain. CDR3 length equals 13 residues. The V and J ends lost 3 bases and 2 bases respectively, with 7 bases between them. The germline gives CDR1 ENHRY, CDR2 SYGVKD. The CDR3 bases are TGTGCCATCAGTGAAAACAGAAACACTGAAGCTTTCTTT. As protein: CAISENRNTEAFF.

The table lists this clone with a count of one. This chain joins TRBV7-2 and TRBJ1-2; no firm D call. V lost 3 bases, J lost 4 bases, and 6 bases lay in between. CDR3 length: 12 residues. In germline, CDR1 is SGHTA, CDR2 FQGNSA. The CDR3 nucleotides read TGTGCCAGCAGCTTCGGTGCCTATGGCTACACCTTC. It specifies CASSFGAYGYTF. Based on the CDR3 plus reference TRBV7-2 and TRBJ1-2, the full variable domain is GAGVSQSPSNKVTEKGKDVELRCDPISGHTALYWYRQSLGQGLEFLIYFQGNSAPDKSGLPSDRFSAERTGGSVSTLTIQRTQQEDSAVYLCASSFGAYGYTFGSGTRLTVV.

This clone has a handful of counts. The CDR3 region has the DNA TGTGCCAGCAGTTTGGGGCAGCATAACTATGGCTACACCTTC. It yields the protein CASSLGQHNYGYTF. The chain couples TRBV28 to TRBJ1-2; D might be TRBD1 (5 bases). CDR1 is MDHEN and CDR2 is SYDVKM in the germline V gene. The CDR3 covers 14 residues. V lost 3 bases, J lost 1 base, and 9 bases lay in between.

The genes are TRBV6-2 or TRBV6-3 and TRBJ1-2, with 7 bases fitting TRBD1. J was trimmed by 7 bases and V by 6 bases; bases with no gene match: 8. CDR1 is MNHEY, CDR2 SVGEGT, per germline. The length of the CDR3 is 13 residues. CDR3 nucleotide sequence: TGTGCCAGCAGCAGACAGGGTGACGGTGGCTACACCTTC. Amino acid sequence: CASSRQGDGGYTF.

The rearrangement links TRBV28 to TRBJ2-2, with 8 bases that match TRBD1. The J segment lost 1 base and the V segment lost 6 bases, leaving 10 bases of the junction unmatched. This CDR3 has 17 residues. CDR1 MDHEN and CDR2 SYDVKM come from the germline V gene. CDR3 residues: CASSYTRTGKNTGELFF. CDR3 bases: TGTGCCAGCAGCTACACACGGACAGGGAAGAACACCGGGGAGCTGTTTTTT.

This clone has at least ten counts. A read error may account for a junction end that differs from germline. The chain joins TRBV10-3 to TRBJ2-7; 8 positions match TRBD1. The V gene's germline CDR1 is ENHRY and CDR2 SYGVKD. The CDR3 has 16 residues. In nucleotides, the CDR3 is TGTGCCATCAGTGAGTCCGGACAGGGTTCCTTCCCTCCTCCTAATTTC. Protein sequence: CAISESGQGSFPPPNF.

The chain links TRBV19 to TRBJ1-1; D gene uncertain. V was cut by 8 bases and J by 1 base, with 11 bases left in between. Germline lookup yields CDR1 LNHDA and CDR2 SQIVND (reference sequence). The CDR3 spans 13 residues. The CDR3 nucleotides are TGTGCCAGTGGGCCGAGAAAGAACACTGAAGCTTTCTTT. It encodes CASGPRKNTEAFF.

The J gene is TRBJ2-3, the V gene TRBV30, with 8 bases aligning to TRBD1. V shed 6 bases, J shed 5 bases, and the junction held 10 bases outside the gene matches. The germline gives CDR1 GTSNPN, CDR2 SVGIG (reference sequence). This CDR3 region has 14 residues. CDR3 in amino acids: CACLPRTGIDTQYF. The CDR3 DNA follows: TGTGCCTGTCTTCCCAGGACAGGGATAGATACGCAGTATTTT.

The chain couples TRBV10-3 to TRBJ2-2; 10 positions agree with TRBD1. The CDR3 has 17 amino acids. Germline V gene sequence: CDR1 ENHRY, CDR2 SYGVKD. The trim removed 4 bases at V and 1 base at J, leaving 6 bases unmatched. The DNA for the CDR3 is TGTGCCATCAGTGGCTCGGGACAGGGGCAGAACACCGGGGAGCTGTTTTTT. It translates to CAISGSGQGQNTGELFF.

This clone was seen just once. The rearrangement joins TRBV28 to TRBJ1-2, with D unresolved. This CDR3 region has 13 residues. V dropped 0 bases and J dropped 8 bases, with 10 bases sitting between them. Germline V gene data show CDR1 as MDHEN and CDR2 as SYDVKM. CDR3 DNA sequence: TGTGCCAGCAGTTTATGGGTCAACCAGGGCTACACCTTC. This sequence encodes CASSLWVNQGYTF.

The CDR3 reads CASSGTANTEAFF. The CDR3, as DNA: TGTGCCAGCAGCGGGACAGCGAACACTGAAGCTTTCTTT. The V gene is TRBV12-3 or TRBV12-4, the J gene TRBJ1-1, with 7 bases aligning to TRBD1. The CDR3 loop spans 13 amino acids. Trimming took 6 bases from V and 1 from J; bases not matched to a gene: 2.

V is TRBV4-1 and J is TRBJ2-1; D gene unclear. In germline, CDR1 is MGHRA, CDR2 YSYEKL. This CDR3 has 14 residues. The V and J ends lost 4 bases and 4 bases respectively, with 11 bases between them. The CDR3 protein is CASSPHPRYNEQFF. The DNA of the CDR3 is TGCGCCAGCAGCCCACATCCTAGATACAATGAGCAGTTCTTC.

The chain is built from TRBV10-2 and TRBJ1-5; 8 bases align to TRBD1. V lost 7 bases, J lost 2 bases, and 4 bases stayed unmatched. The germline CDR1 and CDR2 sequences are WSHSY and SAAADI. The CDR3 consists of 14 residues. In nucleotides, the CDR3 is TGCGCCAGCAAAAAGACAGGGGGCAATCAGCCCCAGCATTTT. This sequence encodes CASKKTGGNQPQHF.

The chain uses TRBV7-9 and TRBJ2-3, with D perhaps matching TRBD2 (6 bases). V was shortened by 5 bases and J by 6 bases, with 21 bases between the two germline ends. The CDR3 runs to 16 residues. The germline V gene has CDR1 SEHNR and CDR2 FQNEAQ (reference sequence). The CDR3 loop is CASSPGTGGVLDTQYF. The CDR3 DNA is TGTGCCAGCAGCCCCGGGACCGGCGGGGTATTGGATACGCAGTATTTT.

In DNA form, the CDR3 reads TGTGCCAGCAAAAGCGGGCCCACAGATACGCAGTATTTT. Protein sequence: CASKSGPTDTQYF. The chain is built from TRBV28 and TRBJ2-3, with D tentatively TRBD2 (6 bases). The V gene's germline CDR1 is MDHEN and CDR2 SYDVKM. The CDR3 runs to 13 residues. V lost 7 bases to trimming and J lost 2 bases, with 10 bases between them.

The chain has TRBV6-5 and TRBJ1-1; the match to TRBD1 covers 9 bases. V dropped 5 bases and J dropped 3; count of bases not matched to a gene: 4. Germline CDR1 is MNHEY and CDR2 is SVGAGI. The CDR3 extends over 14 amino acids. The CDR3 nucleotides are TGTGCCAGCAGTCCCCGGACAGGGGACACTGAAGCTTTCTTT. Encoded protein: CASSPRTGDTEAFF.

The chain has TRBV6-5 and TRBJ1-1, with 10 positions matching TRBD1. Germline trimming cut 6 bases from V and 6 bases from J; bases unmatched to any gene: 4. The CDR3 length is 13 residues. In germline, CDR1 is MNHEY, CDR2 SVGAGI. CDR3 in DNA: TGTGCCAGCAGCTCCGGGACAGGGGCTGAAGCTTTCTTT. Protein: CASSSGTGAEAFF.

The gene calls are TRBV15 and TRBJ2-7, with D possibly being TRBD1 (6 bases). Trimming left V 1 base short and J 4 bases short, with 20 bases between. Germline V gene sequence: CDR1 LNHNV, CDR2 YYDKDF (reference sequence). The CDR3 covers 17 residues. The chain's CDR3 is CATSRVPGQSQLYEQYF. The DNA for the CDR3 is TGTGCCACCAGCAGAGTCCCCGGACAGTCCCAGCTGTACGAGCAGTACTTC.

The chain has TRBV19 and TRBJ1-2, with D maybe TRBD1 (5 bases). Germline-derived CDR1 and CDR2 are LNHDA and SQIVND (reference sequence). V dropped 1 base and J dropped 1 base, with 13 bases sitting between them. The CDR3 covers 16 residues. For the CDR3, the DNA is TGTGCCAGTAGTATAGGGGGCACCACCCTTAACTATGGCTACACCTTC. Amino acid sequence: CASSIGGTTLNYGYTF.

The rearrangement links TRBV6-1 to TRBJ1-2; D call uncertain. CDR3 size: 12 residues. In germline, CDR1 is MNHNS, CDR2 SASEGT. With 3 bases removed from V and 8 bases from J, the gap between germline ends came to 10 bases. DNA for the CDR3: TGTGCCAGCAGTGATTGGAGGTTCGGCTACACCTTC. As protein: CASSDWRFGYTF.